The clone carrying this T cell receptor (beta chain) came up once. The antigen remains unidentified. Vbeta (60) and Jbeta (13) primers were used in the PCR. The authors' processing: In a later analysis, about 11 million of approximately 86 million unique beta chains occurred in at least two donors. Repertoires were generated with immunoSEQ multiplex PCR, while TCRdb's copy carries only in-frame clones and drops some. V and J calls and clone size follow that table, whereas D and trimming were derived from the DNA. The sample consists of 150,000 or so clones, roughly four fifths of them appearing once. This specimen comes from a study of cytomegalovirus exposure and HLA in healthy donors. Study findings and constraints: What TCR beta sequences reportedly achieved was accurate prediction of HLA-A and HLA-B alleles in most subjects.

The TCR sequence derives from a man aged 25 to 45 in good health and CMV-seronegative. The specimen was PBMCs.

CDR3 in DNA: TGTGCCAGCAGCCCGACTAGGAGTTCCGGGGAGCTGTTTTTT. It codes for CASSPTRSSGELFF. V and J are TRBV9 and TRBJ2-2, with TRBD2 as a possible D gene (6 bases). The V gene's germline CDR1 is SGDLS and CDR2 YYNGEE. CDR3 length equals 14 residues. Trimming cost V 4 bases and J 6 bases, with 13 bases left between them. Using reference TRBV9 and TRBJ2-2 for the parts outside the CDR3, the full variable domain is DSGVTQTPKHLITATGQRVTLRCSPRSGDLSVYWYQQSLDQGLQFLIQYYNGEERAKGNILERFSAQQFPDLHSELNLSSLELGDSALYFCASSPTRSSGELFFGEGSRLTVL.